This T cell receptor (beta chain) was captured in a study of T cells in Graves' hyperthyroidism and ophthalmopathy. Study-level information: Pretreatment peripheral blood was obtained at initial diagnosis.

RNA transcripts gave rise to amplified TCR beta CDR3 regions. Researchers ran a first-round RT-PCR on the TCR CDR3 using the HTBI primer set. TCRdb independently ran MiXCR on the multiplex PCR reads; one entry per CDR3 protein. Of over 450,000 distinct CDR3 sequences listed, roughly 14% are singletons. Fresh peripheral blood, about 9.6 ml, yielded the PBMCs. Study results and limitations: Expanded thyroid clonotypes (above 0.001) were mostly also found in blood.

The table lists this clonotype with many counts. Its antigen is undetermined. There are 13 residues in the CDR3. Looked up from germline, CDR1 is SGHRS and CDR2 is YFSETQ. V was clipped by 1 base and J by 1 base, with 5 bases between them. The gene calls are TRBV5-1 and TRBJ1-1; D gene ambiguous. The source of this sequence is a woman younger than 30 with Graves' hyperthyroidism. The sequencing input was blood. The CDR3 spells CASSLPRNTEAFF. The DNA of the CDR3 is TGCGCCAGCAGCTTGCCCAGGAACACTGAAGCTTTCTTT.